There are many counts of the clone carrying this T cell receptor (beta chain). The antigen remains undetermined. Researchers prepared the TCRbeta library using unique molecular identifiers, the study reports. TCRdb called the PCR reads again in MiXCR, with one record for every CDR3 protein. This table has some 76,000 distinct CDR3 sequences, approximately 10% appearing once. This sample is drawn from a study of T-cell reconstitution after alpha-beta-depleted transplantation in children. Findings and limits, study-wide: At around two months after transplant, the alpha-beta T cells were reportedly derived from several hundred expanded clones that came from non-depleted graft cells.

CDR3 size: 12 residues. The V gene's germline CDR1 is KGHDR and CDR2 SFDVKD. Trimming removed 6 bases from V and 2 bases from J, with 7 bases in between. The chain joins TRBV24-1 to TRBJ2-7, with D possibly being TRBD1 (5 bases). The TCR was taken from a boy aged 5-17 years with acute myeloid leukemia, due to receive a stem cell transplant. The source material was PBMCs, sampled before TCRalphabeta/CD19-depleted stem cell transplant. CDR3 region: CATSPDTYEQYV. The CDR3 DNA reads TGTGCCACCAGTCCGGACACCTACGAGCAGTACGTC.